Listed below are T cell receptor beta chains from one sample, sequenced in a study of technical replicates of blood from several donors. The assay was immunoSEQ multiplex PCR, and TCRdb's table has in-frame clones only and misses some. Of 80,000 to 95,000 clones in the sample, 90% to 97% were seen once. The specimen was T cells isolated from PBMCs. All receptors come from a human donor in good health. CDR3s include the opening cysteine and the closing phenylalanine or tryptophan. D genes are given only for firm matches. Rows may omit the clone size; those that give it use once, few, many or a size class.

TRBJ2-1	15	TRBV7-2	NA	TRBD2	TGTGCCAGCAGCCTGAGCGGGGGCCCCAACAATGAGCAGTTCTTC	CASSLSGGPNNEQFF
TRBJ2-1	15	TRBV6-6	NA	TRBD1	TGTGCCAGCAGCACGGCCCGGACAGGTAACAATGAGCAGTTCTTC	CASSTARTGNNEQFF
TRBJ2-7	14	TRBV2	NA	TRBD2	TGTGCCGGCAGCGGCGGGAGGCCCCCCCACGAGCAGTACTTC	CAGSGGRPPHEQYF
TRBJ1-5	13	TRBV30	once	TRBD1	TGTGCCTTCGACGGACAGGGGAATCAGCCCCAGCATTTT	CAFDGQGNQPQHF
TRBJ2-3	15	TRBV7-6	NA	NA	TGTGCCAGCAGCTTAGGGGACTGGGGTTTCAATACGCAGTATTTT	CASSLGDWGFNTQYF
TRBJ2-7	14	TRBV2	NA	TRBD2	TGTGCCAGCGTTGAAGCGGGAGGGCCCTACGAGCAGTACTTC	CASVEAGGPYEQYF
TRBJ2-1	11	TRBV27	NA	TRBD2	TGTCTAGCGGGGGTCTACAATGAGCAGTTCTTC	CLAGVYNEQFF
TRBJ2-1	14	TRBV19	few	NA	TGTGCCAGTAGTCCCAGGACTCTTAACAATGAGCAGTTCTTC	CASSPRTLNNEQFF
TRBJ2-1	13	TRBV5-1	NA	NA	TGCGCCAGCAGCCGGGAGCCCGGCAATGAGCAGTTCTTC	CASSREPGNEQFF
TRBJ1-1	12	TRBV6-5	NA	TRBD1	TGTGCCAGCAGTCATCAACAGGGGGCAGCTTTCTTT	CASSHQQGAAFF
TRBJ2-3	14	TRBV6-5	NA	TRBD2	TGTGCCAGCAACCGCGGGAGTGCAACAGATACGCAGTATTTT	CASNRGSATDTQYF
TRBJ1-1	15	TRBV27	few	TRBD1	TGTGCCAGCAGTTCCGGGACAGGGGGCGGCACTGAAGCTTTCTTT	CASSSGTGGGTEAFF
TRBJ1-1	13	TRBV7-8	NA	TRBD1	TGTGCCAGCAACAAGGGACAGGCGGCTGAAGCTTTCTTT	CASNKGQAAEAFF
TRBJ1-1	12	TRBV13	NA	NA	TGTGCCAGCAGCCAACAGGGAACTGAAGCTTTCTTT	CASSQQGTEAFF
TRBJ1-5	17	TRBV4-2	NA	TRBD1	TGTGCCAGCAGCCAAACGGGGACAGGTTTTAGCAATCAGCCCCAGCATTTT	CASSQTGTGFSNQPQHF
TRBJ2-7	12	TRBV28	NA	NA	TGTGCCAGCATCCAGAAATCCTACGAGCAGTACTTC	CASIQKSYEQYF
TRBJ1-1	14	TRBV27	NA	NA	TGTGCCAGCAGTTTTCAGGACAGTCACACTGAAGCTTTCTTT	CASSFQDSHTEAFF
TRBJ2-1	16	TRBV4-2	NA	TRBD2	TGTGCCAGCAGCCAACCGGGACTAGCGGGAACTTATGAGCAGTTCTTC	CASSQPGLAGTYEQFF
TRBJ2-7	14	TRBV19	NA	NA	TGTGCCAGTAGTATCAGGAGACAGGTCTACGAGCAGTACTTC	CASSIRRQVYEQYF
TRBJ2-3	17	TRBV19	NA	TRBD2	TGTGCCAGTAGTATCCGACTAGCGGGGAGGCCTCCTAATACGCAGTATTTT	CASSIRLAGRPPNTQYF
TRBJ2-1	15	TRBV5-5	NA	NA	TGTGCCAGCAGCTTGGATCCAGGGGCCTACAATGAGCAGTTCTTC	CASSLDPGAYNEQFF
TRBJ2-1	15	TRBV28	NA	NA	TGTGCCAGCAGTTTCTCGGGCGGGATGAACAATGAGCAGTTCTTC	CASSFSGGMNNEQFF
TRBJ2-1	16	TRBV28	NA	TRBD2	TGTGCCAGCAGTTCCCTGGGGAGCGGGAGGCATAATGAGCAGTTCTTC	CASSSLGSGRHNEQFF
TRBJ2-5	15	TRBV7-2	once	TRBD1	TGTGCCAGCAGCATACAGACAGGGCCGGTCGAGACCCAGTACTTC	CASSIQTGPVETQYF
TRBJ2-7	16	TRBV7-6	NA	TRBD2	TGTGCCAGCAGCTTAGGGCTAGCGGGAGGCACAAACGAGCAGTACTTC	CASSLGLAGGTNEQYF
TRBJ1-1	13	TRBV5-6	NA	NA	TGTGCCAGCAGGGAGGCAGCGGACACTGAAGCTTTCTTT	CASREAADTEAFF
TRBJ2-1	11	TRBV4-1	NA	NA	TGCGCCAGCAGCCTAGGGAGTGAGCAGTTCTTC	CASSLGSEQFF
TRBJ2-5	13	TRBV7-3	once	TRBD1	TGTGCCAGCAGCCAGGGACAGGGGGAGACCCAGTACTTC	CASSQGQGETQYF
TRBJ1-1	13	TRBV7-9	NA	NA	TGTGCCAGCAGCTTCAAAGCGAACACTGAAGCTTTCTTT	CASSFKANTEAFF
TRBJ2-1	16	TRBV9	NA	TRBD2	TGTGCCAGCAGCGAGAGGACTAGCGGGATCGGGGATGAGCAGTTCTTC	CASSERTSGIGDEQFF
TRBJ2-7	13	TRBV9	once	TRBD2	TGTGCCAGCAGCGTAAGCGGGAGGACCGAGCAGTACTTC	CASSVSGRTEQYF
TRBJ1-4	15	TRBV19	NA	TRBD1	TGTGCCAGTAGTGATGCCAGGGGGCTGGTGGAAAAACTGTTTTTT	CASSDARGLVEKLFF
TRBJ1-2	15	TRBV7-8	NA	NA	TGTGCCAGCAGCTTAGTACAGACCGCTAACTATGGCTACACCTTC	CASSLVQTANYGYTF
TRBJ2-1	18	TRBV7-9	NA	TRBD2	TGTGCCAGCAGCTCTCTATATGGGGGACTAGCTACCTACAATGAGCAGTTCTTC	CASSSLYGGLATYNEQFF
TRBJ2-4	19	TRBV4-3	NA	TRBD2	TGCGCCAGCAGCCAAGGCTTGGCGGGAGGCCTCATAGCCAAAAACATTCAGTACTTC	CASSQGLAGGLIAKNIQYF
TRBJ2-7	14	TRBV6-4	NA	NA	TGTGCCAGCAGTGAGGAGGAGGGGAACTACGAGCAGTACTTC	CASSEEEGNYEQYF
TRBJ2-7	15	TRBV19	NA	TRBD2	TGTGCCAGTAGTCGCCAACTAGCGGGAGTATACGAGCAGTACTTC	CASSRQLAGVYEQYF
TRBJ1-1	14	TRBV5-4	once	NA	TGTGCCAGCACATCGGACAGAGAAACTTCTGAAGCTTTCTTT	CASTSDRETSEAFF
TRBJ2-2	14	TRBV19	NA	NA	TGTGCCAGTATAGGAGGGAAGGTCACCGGGGAGCTGTTTTTT	CASIGGKVTGELFF
TRBJ2-3	16	TRBV28	once	TRBD2	TGTGCCAGCAGTCCGCGGACTAGCGGGAACACAGATACGCAGTATTTT	CASSPRTSGNTDTQYF
TRBJ2-1	12	TRBV10-3	NA	NA	TGTGCCATCAGTTACAGGGTTGAGGAGCAGTTCTTC	CAISYRVEEQFF
TRBJ1-1	13	TRBV27	NA	NA	TGTGCCAGCAGCAACAGGGTCAACACTGAAGCTTTCTTT	CASSNRVNTEAFF
TRBJ2-3	14	TRBV28	few	NA	TGTGCCAGCACCGTTGGCGCCGGGGGAGATACGCAGTATTTT	CASTVGAGGDTQYF
TRBJ1-5	15	TRBV6-1	NA	TRBD1	TGTGCCAGCAGTGAACAGCCGGGACAGGGTCAGCCCCAGCATTTT	CASSEQPGQGQPQHF
TRBJ2-4	14	TRBV6-5	NA	NA	TGTGCCAGCGCGAGGGAACTAGCCAAAAACATTCAGTACTTC	CASARELAKNIQYF
TRBJ2-1	13	TRBV27	NA	TRBD2	TGTTCTAGCGGGAGAAGCGGCTACAATGAGCAGTTCTTC	CSSGRSGYNEQFF
TRBJ1-3	13	TRBV2	NA	NA	TGTGCCAGCAAATTGAGCTCTGGAAACACCATATATTTT	CASKLSSGNTIYF
TRBJ2-7	15	TRBV4-3	NA	TRBD2	TGCGCCAGCAGCCACTTAGCGGGGCCATACTACGAGCAGTACTTC	CASSHLAGPYYEQYF
TRBJ1-4	17	TRBV25-1	once	NA	TGTGCCAGCAAGGACCGGTTGGCGGGGGGGACTAATGAAAAACTGTTTTTT	CASKDRLAGGTNEKLFF
TRBJ1-5	15	TRBV28	NA	NA	TGTGCCAGCACCGAAGTAGGCGGTAACAATCAGCCCCAGCATTTT	CASTEVGGNNQPQHF
TRBJ2-1	16	TRBV28	NA	NA	TGTGCCAGCAGTTTTTTATCCGGGGTTCTAGGCAATGAGCAGTTCTTC	CASSFLSGVLGNEQFF
TRBJ2-1	17	TRBV19	NA	NA	TGTGCCAGTAGTATAGGAGGAGGGCAGGGAACCTACAATGAGCAGTTCTTC	CASSIGGGQGTYNEQFF
TRBJ2-2	17	TRBV19	NA	TRBD1	TGTGCCACATATTCGTACCGGGACAGGGAATATGACGGGGAGCTGTTTTTT	CATYSYRDREYDGELFF
TRBJ1-5	14	TRBV19	NA	NA	TGTGCCAGTAGTATATCATTTAGCAATCAGCCCCAGCATTTT	CASSISFSNQPQHF
TRBJ2-7	14	TRBV13	NA	TRBD2	TGTGCCAGCAGCGTTAGCGGGATCCCCTACGAGCAGTACTTC	CASSVSGIPYEQYF
TRBJ1-5	13	TRBV19	NA	NA	TGTGCCAGTAGTAAGCAGGGGAATCAGCCCCAGCATTTT	CASSKQGNQPQHF
TRBJ2-7	14	TRBV13	NA	NA	TGTGCCAGCAGCTTATTCGGTATAACGTACGAGCAGTACTTC	CASSLFGITYEQYF